This entry is about one T cell receptor beta chain. Its cognate antigen has yet to be identified. The sample holds no much larger clone one base away, and base qualities are not on file. The data originate from a study of shared clonotypes between healthy human individuals (dated by TCRdb to 2019 to 2021). Broadly, across the study: The cohort included a few men and a couple of women between 18 and 49 years of age. Per donor, three plates each were used for CD4 naive and CD4 memory, two for CD8 naive, and one for CD8 memory. To estimate repertoire size and how much clonotypes are shared between individuals, the study performed deep sequencing of blood TCR repertoires from 4 to 6 healthy adults. To increase sequencing depth and limit assay-specific biases, TCR repertoire library preparation and sequencing were carried out by different laboratories using diverse techniques. Leukapheresis yielded between about 0.8 and 9.5 billion PBMCs per donor.

The germline V end is reduced by 5 bases and the J end by 4 bases; junction bases left unmatched: 12. Reading from cysteine to phenylalanine, the CDR3 counts 17 amino acids. The only DNA kept is the CDR3, 51 bases in frame from the first base. Taken from the germline V gene, the CDR1 and CDR2 loops are SGHRS and YFSETQ. Using the deep immunoSEQ assay, TCR CDR3 regions were amplified from genomic DNA by multiplex PCR. Extracted genomic DNA from each cell subset was spread evenly across all wells of several immunoSEQ 96-well plates, with each plate serving as a replicate. For sorted subsets, each replicate PCR was loaded with around 220 ng genomic DNA, equivalent to approximately 33,000 T cell genomes. Purified libraries were quantified with a Qubit 3.0 fluorometer, sized on a Bioanalyzer 2100, and re-quantified with the KAPA Library Quantification kit. Each immunoSEQ 96-well plate was sequenced on its own single-read 150-cycle Illumina NextSeq 550 flow cell. For the original study's pipeline: The immunoSEQ output contained only junctional sequences without quality scores, so filtering could not match that applied to full-length reads. To assign V/J genes and CDR3, sequences were annotated using PyIR, a Python wrapper for IgBLAST v1.9, with IMGT germline references. Any read was removed if the V/J assignment was weak (E-value above 1e-6), the CDR3 was missing, or the read contained stop codons, out-of-frame junctions, or ambiguous translated residues. V3J clonotypes were defined as sequences sharing an identical inferred V gene, J gene, and CDR3 amino acid sequence. Percentage overlap between repertoires was computed as shared unique clonotypes divided by the size of the smaller repertoire. Repertoire richness was assessed with RTK rarefaction, the Chao1 estimator, and Recon v2.1 estimates of unobserved clonotypes. OLGA was used to compute generation probabilities for all TCRbeta clonotypes that the gDNA method yielded from a few donors. The table was pulled from immuneACCESS by TCRdb, which kept in-frame rearrangements only. Such tables lose some clones; where checked, under half of the loss comes from unresolved V genes, and the rest has no known cause. That table furnishes V, J and clone size, whereas the DNA furnished D and trimming. For this sample the table gives fewer than 850,000 clones, of which 90% to 98% were detected only once. The ten top clones hold about 0.25% of the sample.

For the CD8 naive samples, CD45RO-negative cells were positively selected for CCR7, yielding a CD45RA+CCR7+ population from which TemRA cells were excluded. Donors were healthy HIV-negative adults with no recently reported acute infections or vaccinations. Only Caucasian adults living in Nashville, Tennessee, USA were represented among the donors. Blood was collected by leukapheresis, and PBMCs were isolated by Ficoll-Histopaque density gradient centrifugation and then cryopreserved in liquid nitrogen vapor phase. Purity and quantity of every magnetically sorted T cell population were checked by analytical flow cytometry. Each sorted fraction had its genomic DNA isolated and then quantified by UV absorbance on a Nanodrop 2000c. The study at large found these results: Rarefaction of sorted-subset datasets indicated incomplete sequencing despite the large sequencing depth. Sharing across several donors was observed for about 5% of naive CD4, about 4% of naive CD8, around 2.5% of memory CD4, and over 0.3% of memory CD8 clonotypes. Pairwise subsampling indicated that sequencing depth was expected to affect the degree of clonotype sharing among donors. Sampling was restricted to blood, and TCR repertoires in tissue are likely to differ from TCR repertoires in blood. The small number of donors limited the genetic and exposure-history diversity represented. Higher generation probabilities were observed for clonotypes shared by all four sorted-subset donors than for non-shared clonotypes. Estimated clonotype richness was generally larger for naive than for memory subsets.

Sequencing input: naive CD8+ T cells sorted from blood. Sample cell subset or site, as interpreted from the label and publication: CD45RA+CCR7+. This receptor was identified in a man under 40 in good health. The rearrangement joined TRBV5-1 to TRBJ1-1, with TRBD1 matching 12 junction bases. The nucleotide sequence is TGCGCCAGCAGTAGTCCGGGACAGGGGGCGCTGAGCACTGAAGCTTTCTTT. The translation is CASSSPGQGALSTEAFF.